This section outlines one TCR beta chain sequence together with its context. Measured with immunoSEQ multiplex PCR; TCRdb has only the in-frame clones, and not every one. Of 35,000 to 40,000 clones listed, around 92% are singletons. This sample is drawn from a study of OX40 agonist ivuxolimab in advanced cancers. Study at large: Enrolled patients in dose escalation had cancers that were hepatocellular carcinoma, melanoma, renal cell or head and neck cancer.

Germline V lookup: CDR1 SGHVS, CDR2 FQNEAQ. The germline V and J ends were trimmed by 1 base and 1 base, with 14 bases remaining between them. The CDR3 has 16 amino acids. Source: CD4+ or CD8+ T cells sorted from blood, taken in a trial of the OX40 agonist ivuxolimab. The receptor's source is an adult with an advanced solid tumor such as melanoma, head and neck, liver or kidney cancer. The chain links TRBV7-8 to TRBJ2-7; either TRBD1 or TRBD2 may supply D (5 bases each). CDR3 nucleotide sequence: TGTGCCAGCAGCTTAGGAGGGCTCCCAGGGTCCTACGAGCAGTACGTC. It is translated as CASSLGGLPGSYEQYV.